The next 4 T cell receptor beta chains were all read from a single sample in a study of cytomegalovirus exposure and HLA in healthy donors. The PCR had 60 Vbeta and 13 Jbeta primers. Repertoires were generated with immunoSEQ multiplex PCR, while TCRdb's copy carries only in-frame clones and drops some. This table holds under 250,000 clones, about 86% found once. The sample consisted of PBMCs. The source is a woman aged 55-70 years in good health and CMV-seropositive.

CDR3 sequence: CASSLLGQAASYEQYF. The DNA of the CDR3 is TGTGCCAGCAGTTTACTGGGACAGGCCGCCTCCTACGAGCAGTACTTC. This rearrangement joins TRBV27 to TRBJ2-7, with TRBD1 matching over 8 bases. There are 16 residues in the CDR3. The ends lost 2 bases at V and 0 bases at J; junction bases unmatched: 6. Germline V gene lookup returns CDR1 MNHEY and CDR2 SMNVEV (reference sequence).

V and J are TRBV7-2 and TRBJ2-1, with 7 bases aligning to TRBD2. The CDR3 consists of 17 residues. Germline CDR1 reads SGHTA; CDR2 reads FQGNSA. Germline trimming cut 0 bases from V and 9 bases from J; bases unmatched to any gene: 14. The DNA of the CDR3 is TGTGCCAGCAGCTTAGCGGGCGGGAGTTTACCCGTTGGTGAGCAGTTCTTC. This gives the protein CASSLAGGSLPVGEQFF.

V usage is TRBV7-9 and J usage is TRBJ2-7; 7 bases agree with TRBD2. V was clipped by 0 bases and J by 3 bases; unmatched bases: 5. The germline gives CDR1 SEHNR, CDR2 FQNEAQ (reference sequence). The CDR3 runs to 15 residues. CDR3 nucleotides: TGTGCCAGCAGCTTAGCCGGGACTACGTTCTACGAGCAGTACTTC. It encodes CASSLAGTTFYEQYF. Using reference TRBV7-9 and TRBJ2-7 for the parts outside the CDR3, the full variable domain is DTGVSQNPRHKITKRGQNVTFRCDPISEHNRLYWYRQTLGQGPEFLTYFQNEAQLEKSRLLSDRFSAERPKGSFSTLEIQRTEQGDSAMYLCASSLAGTTFYEQYFGPGTRLTVT.

The chain is built from TRBV5-1 and TRBJ1-1, with D unresolved. Trimming pared 3 bases from V and 2 bases from J, leaving 8 bases between. The CDR3 totals 13 residues. In germline, CDR1 is SGHRS, CDR2 YFSETQ. The CDR3 sequence: CASSSTENTEAFF. The CDR3 DNA sequence: TGCGCCAGCAGCTCCACAGAAAACACTGAAGCTTTCTTT.